These T cell receptor beta chains were read from a single sample in a study of vaccination effects on CD4 cells after COVID-19. No antigen has been assigned to these receptors. The data were produced by immunoSEQ multiplex PCR, yet TCRdb's version contains in-frame clones alone and is incomplete. The sample shows tens of thousands of clones, roughly 73% of them seen only once. Sequencing used CD4+ T cells from PBMCs cultured without peptide, obtained after COVID-19 vaccination. All receptors derive from a human donor who received a COVID-19 vaccine. Both conserved end residues are part of each CDR3. A D gene is named only where the DNA matches it firmly. Size tells how often a clone was seen (once, few, many) or the class of an expanded clone, and some rows leave it out.

clone size,V gene,J gene,D gene,CDR3 protein,CDR3 DNA
few,TRBV30,TRBJ1-1,TRBD1,CAWNVGQGTSEAFF,TGTGCCTGGAACGTGGGACAGGGAACGAGTGAAGCTTTCTTT
-,TRBV30,TRBJ1-2,-,CAYILYGRPVTNYGYTF,TGTGCTTATATTCTCTATGGGCGGCCTGTGACTAACTATGGCTACACCTTC
-,TRBV6-5,TRBJ1-2,-,CASSYSSWGDYGYTF,TGTGCCAGCAGTTACTCCTCCTGGGGGGACTATGGCTACACCTTC
-,TRBV11-2,TRBJ2-5,-,CASSRQVQETQYF,TGTGCCAGCAGCCGACAGGTCCAAGAGACCCAGTACTTC
-,TRBV7-9,TRBJ1-6,-,CASSLAYRFDSPLHF,TGTGCCAGCAGCTTAGCTTACAGATTTGATTCACCCCTCCACTTT
-,TRBV7-9,TRBJ2-3,-,CASPKAPGTDTQYF,TGTGCCAGCCCGAAAGCCCCCGGCACAGATACGCAGTATTTT
-,TRBV5-1,TRBJ1-4,-,CASSLAGNPANEKLFF,TGCGCCAGCAGCTTGGCGGGGAACCCAGCTAATGAAAAACTGTTTTTT
-,TRBV2,TRBJ2-2,TRBD1,CASSLGQANTGELFF,TGTGCCAGCAGCCTGGGACAGGCAAACACCGGGGAGCTGTTTTTT
-,TRBV5-5,TRBJ1-1,-,CASSLDTNTEAFF,TGTGCCAGCAGCCTGGACACGAACACTGAAGCTTTCTTT
once,TRBV3-1/TRBV3-2,TRBJ1-2,TRBD1,CASSQGGTGYGYTF,TGTGCCAGCAGCCAAGGTGGGACAGGGTATGGCTACACCTTC
-,TRBV5-1,TRBJ1-1,-,CASSLPGREAFF,TGCGCCAGCAGCCTACCCGGTCGGGAAGCTTTCTTT
-,TRBV27,TRBJ1-1,-,CASSLEVNTEAFF,TGTGCCAGCAGTTTGGAAGTGAACACTGAAGCTTTCTTT
-,TRBV7-8,TRBJ1-5,-,CASSLASSNQPQHF,TGTGCCAGCAGCTTAGCAAGTAGCAATCAGCCCCAGCATTTT
-,TRBV6-1,TRBJ1-5,TRBD1,CASSANRDRALSNQPQHF,TGTGCCAGCAGTGCCAACCGGGACAGGGCCCTTAGCAATCAGCCCCAGCATTTT
few,TRBV6-4,TRBJ1-1,TRBD1,CASRLDRGVSRAFF,TGTGCCAGCAGGCTAGACAGGGGGGTATCTCGCGCTTTCTTT
-,TRBV14,TRBJ1-6,-,CASSQDRGPYNSPLHF,TGTGCCAGCAGCCAAGACCGGGGGCCCTATAATTCACCCCTCCACTTT
-,TRBV20-1,TRBJ1-6,-,CSPGRNSPLHF,TGCAGTCCGGGGAGGAATTCACCCCTCCACTTT
few,TRBV5-8,TRBJ2-5,-,CASPTMGASTYQETQYF,TGTGCCAGCCCAACCATGGGCGCGAGTACATACCAAGAGACCCAGTACTTC
once,TRBV3-1/TRBV3-2,TRBJ2-4,-,CASSQNRLAKNIQYF,TGTGCCAGCAGCCAAAACCGGTTAGCCAAAAACATTCAGTACTTC
-,TRBV7-9,TRBJ2-3,-,CASSLGLARGLGGTDTQYF,TGTGCCAGCAGCTTAGGCCTCGCGAGAGGCCTTGGGGGCACAGATACGCAGTATTTT
-,TRBV10-1,TRBJ2-3,TRBD1,CASSGSLGRGLVADTQYF,TGCGCCAGCAGTGGAAGTTTGGGCAGGGGGCTTGTCGCAGATACGCAGTATTTT
-,TRBV10-3,TRBJ1-4,-,CAISEQATANEKLFF,TGTGCCATCAGTGAGCAGGCGACGGCTAATGAAAAACTGTTTTTT
-,TRBV3-1/TRBV3-2,TRBJ1-2,-,CASSQAAGGYTF,TGTGCCAGCAGCCAAGCAGCCGGCGGCTACACCTTC
-,TRBV6-5,TRBJ1-5,-,CASSQSNNQPQHF,TGTGCCAGCTCACAGAGCAACAATCAGCCCCAGCATTTT
-,TRBV5-1,TRBJ1-4,TRBD1,CASSEGTGGEKLFF,TGCGCCAGCAGTGAGGGGACAGGAGGTGAAAAACTGTTTTTT
few,TRBV10-3,TRBJ2-2,-,CAISPGGELFF,TGTGCCATCTCGCCGGGCGGGGAGCTGTTTTTT
-,TRBV7-8,TRBJ1-1,-,CASSLGLAQTEAFF,TGTGCCAGCAGCTTAGGGTTGGCCCAAACTGAAGCTTTCTTT
-,TRBV6-5,TRBJ1-2,-,CASSLLQDNYGYTF,TGTGCCAGCAGTCTATTACAGGATAACTATGGCTACACCTTC
-,TRBV7-2,TRBJ1-2,TRBD1,CASSSGTGRSGGYTF,TGTGCCAGCAGCTCGGGGACAGGGAGGTCAGGTGGCTACACCTTC
-,TRBV4-3,TRBJ2-3,-,CASSQVMAADTQYF,TGCGCCAGCAGCCAAGTAATGGCAGCAGATACGCAGTATTTT
-,TRBV20-1,TRBJ1-1,TRBD1,CSASRQGGTEAFF,TGCAGTGCTAGTCGACAGGGTGGAACTGAAGCTTTCTTT
-,TRBV5-8,TRBJ1-5,-,CASSHSRFSGNQPQHF,TGTGCCAGCAGCCACTCAAGGTTCTCAGGCAATCAGCCCCAGCATTTT
once,TRBV5-1,TRBJ1-1,-,CASSLIGRADTEAFF,TGCGCCAGCAGCTTGATAGGCCGAGCGGACACTGAAGCTTTCTTT
-,TRBV7-2,TRBJ1-4,TRBD1,CASSPAYRGQREKLFF,TGTGCCAGCAGCCCGGCCTACAGGGGGCAGCGAGAAAAACTGTTTTTT
-,TRBV5-1,TRBJ2-4,-,CASSARGESIQYF,TGCGCCAGCAGCGCCCGGGGTGAGAGCATTCAGTACTTC
-,TRBV3-1/TRBV3-2,TRBJ1-6,-,CASSHQETPLHF,TGTGCCAGCAGCCATCAGGAGACACCCCTCCACTTT
few,TRBV7-2,TRBJ1-5,TRBD1,CASSLGQGNQPQHF,TGTGCCAGCAGCTTAGGACAGGGGAACCAGCCCCAGCATTTT
-,TRBV9,TRBJ1-4,-,CASSPDIQGVREKLFF,TGTGCCAGCAGCCCGGACATACAGGGCGTAAGAGAAAAACTGTTTTTT
-,TRBV28,TRBJ1-4,-,CASSWGRGYEKLFF,TGTGCCAGCAGTTGGGGGCGCGGGTATGAAAAACTGTTTTTT
-,TRBV5-6,TRBJ1-4,-,CASSFVSPNEKLFF,TGTGCCAGCAGCTTTGTCAGTCCTAATGAAAAACTGTTTTTT
-,TRBV27,TRBJ2-3,TRBD2,CASGTLAGDTDTQYF,TGTGCCAGCGGTACTCTAGCGGGGGACACAGATACGCAGTATTTT